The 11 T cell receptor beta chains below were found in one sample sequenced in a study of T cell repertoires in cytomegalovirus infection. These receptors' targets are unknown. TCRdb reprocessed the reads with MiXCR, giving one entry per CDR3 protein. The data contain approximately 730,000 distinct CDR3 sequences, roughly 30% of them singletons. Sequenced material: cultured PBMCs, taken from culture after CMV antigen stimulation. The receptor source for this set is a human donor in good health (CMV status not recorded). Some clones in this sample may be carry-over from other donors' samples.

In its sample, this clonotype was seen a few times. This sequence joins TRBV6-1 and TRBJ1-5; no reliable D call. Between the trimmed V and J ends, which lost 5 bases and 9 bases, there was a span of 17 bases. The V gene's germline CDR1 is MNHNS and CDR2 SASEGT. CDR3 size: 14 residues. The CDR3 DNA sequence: TGTGCCAGCAGTTTCAATCAGAGGATGGGGCCCCAGCATTTT. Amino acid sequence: CASSFNQRMGPQHF.

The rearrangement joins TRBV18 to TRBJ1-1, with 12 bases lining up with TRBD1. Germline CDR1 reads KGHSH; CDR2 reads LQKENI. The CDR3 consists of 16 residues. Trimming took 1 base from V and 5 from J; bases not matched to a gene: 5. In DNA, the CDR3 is TGTGCCAGCTCACCACAGGGACAGGGGGCTGGGACTGAAGCTTTCTTT. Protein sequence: CASSPQGQGAGTEAFF. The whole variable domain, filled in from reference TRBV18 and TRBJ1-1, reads NAGVMQNPRHLVRRRGQEARLRCSPMKGHSHVYWYRQLPEEGLKFMVYLQKENIIDESGMPKERFSAEFPKEGPSILRIQQVVRGDSAAYFCASSPQGQGAGTEAFFGQGTRLTVV.

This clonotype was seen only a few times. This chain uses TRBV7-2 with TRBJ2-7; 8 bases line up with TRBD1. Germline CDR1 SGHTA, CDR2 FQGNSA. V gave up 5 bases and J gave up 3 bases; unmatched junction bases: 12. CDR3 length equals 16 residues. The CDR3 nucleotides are TGTGCCAGCAGCCCGTATCCGGTTGGGACAGGCTACGAGCAGTACTTC. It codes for CASSPYPVGTGYEQYF.

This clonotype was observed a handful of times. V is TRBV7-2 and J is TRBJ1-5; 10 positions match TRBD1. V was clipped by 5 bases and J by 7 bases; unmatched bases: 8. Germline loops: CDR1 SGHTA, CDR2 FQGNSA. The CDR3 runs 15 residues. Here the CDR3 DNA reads TGTGCCAGCAGCCCGGGACAGGGGAACACCCAGCCCCAGCATTTT. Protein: CASSPGQGNTQPQHF.

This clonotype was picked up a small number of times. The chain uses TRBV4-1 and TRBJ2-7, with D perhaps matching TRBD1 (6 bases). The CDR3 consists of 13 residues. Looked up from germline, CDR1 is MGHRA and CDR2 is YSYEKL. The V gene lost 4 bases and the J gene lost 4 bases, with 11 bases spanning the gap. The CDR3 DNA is TGCGCCAGCAGCCCTCAGGGGCTATACGAGCAGTACTTC. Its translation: CASSPQGLYEQYF.

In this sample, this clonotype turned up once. CDR3 in DNA: TGTGCCAGTAGTCCGAACGACAGGGTCACTGAAGCTTTCTTT. As protein: CASSPNDRVTEAFF. This chain uses TRBV19 with TRBJ1-1, with 7 positions matching TRBD1. The CDR3 length is 14 residues. Germline values: CDR1 LNHDA, CDR2 SQIVND (reference sequence). V shed 5 bases and J 4 bases; nucleotides not matched to a gene: 7. The full variable domain, rest sourced from reference TRBV19 and TRBJ1-1, is DGGITQSPKYLFRKEGQNVTLSCEQNLNHDAMYWYRQDPGQGLRLIYYSQIVNDFQKGDIAEGYSVSREKKESFPLTVTSAQKNPTAFYLCASSPNDRVTEAFFGQGTRLTVV.

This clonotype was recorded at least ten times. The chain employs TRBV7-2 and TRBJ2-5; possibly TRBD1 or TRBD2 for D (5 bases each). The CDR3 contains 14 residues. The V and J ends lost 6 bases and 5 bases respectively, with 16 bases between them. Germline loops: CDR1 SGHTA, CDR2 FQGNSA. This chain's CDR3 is CASREWSGPETQYF. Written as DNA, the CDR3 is TGTGCCAGCAGGGAGTGGTCGGGACCGGAGACCCAGTACTTC.

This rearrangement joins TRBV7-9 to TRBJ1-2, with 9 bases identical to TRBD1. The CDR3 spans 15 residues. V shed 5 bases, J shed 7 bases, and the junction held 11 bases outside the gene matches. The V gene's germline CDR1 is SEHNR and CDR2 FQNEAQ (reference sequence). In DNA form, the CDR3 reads TGTGCCAGCAGCCTCTACCGGGACAGGGTAGGTGGCTACACCTTC. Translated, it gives CASSLYRDRVGGYTF. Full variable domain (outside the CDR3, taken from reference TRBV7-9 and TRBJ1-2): DTGVSQNPRHKITKRGQNVTFRCDPISEHNRLYWYRQTLGQGPEFLTYFQNEAQLEKSRLLSDRFSAERPKGSFSTLEIQRTEQGDSAMYLCASSLYRDRVGGYTFGSGTRLTVV.

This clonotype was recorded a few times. The CDR3 DNA is TGTGCCAGCAGCCAGCCCGGCGGGGCCTACGAGCAGTACTTC. Encoded protein: CASSQPGGAYEQYF. V usage is TRBV7-8 and J usage is TRBJ2-7, with D possibly matching TRBD2 (6 bases). Trimming stripped 5 bases from V and 2 bases from J, with 13 bases between. This CDR3 is built from 14 residues. Germline loops: CDR1 SGHVS, CDR2 FQNEAQ.

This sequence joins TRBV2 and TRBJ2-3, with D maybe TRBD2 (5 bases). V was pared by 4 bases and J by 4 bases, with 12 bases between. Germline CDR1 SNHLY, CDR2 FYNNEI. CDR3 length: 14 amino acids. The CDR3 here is CASSGERSPDTQYF. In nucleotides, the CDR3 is TGTGCCAGCAGTGGGGAGCGATCCCCAGATACGCAGTATTTT.

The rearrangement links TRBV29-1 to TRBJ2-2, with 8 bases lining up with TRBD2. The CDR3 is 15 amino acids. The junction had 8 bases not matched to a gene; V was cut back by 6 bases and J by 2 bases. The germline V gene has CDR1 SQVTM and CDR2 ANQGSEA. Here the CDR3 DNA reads TGCAGCGTGGACACGGCGGGGGGAAACACCGGGGAGCTGTTTTTT. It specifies CSVDTAGGNTGELFF.